This T cell receptor (beta chain) was recorded in a study of T cell changes during pregnancy in multiple sclerosis. The table came from immunoSEQ multiplex PCR; TCRdb's copy has only in-frame clones and leaves some out. The sample lists over 65,000 clones, 90% to 95% occurring once. The specimen comprised peripheral blood, sampled in the first trimester of pregnancy. The sequence came from a female donor with multiple sclerosis, enrolled in a pregnancy study.

CDR3 nucleotide sequence: TGTGCCAGCAGTCGACCCATGCGGGCAGAGACCCAGTACTTC. The encoded protein is CASSRPMRAETQYF. The J gene is TRBJ2-5, the V gene TRBV7-9; D possibly corresponds to TRBD2 (5 bases). The germline CDR1 and CDR2 sequences are SEHNR and FQNEAQ (reference sequence). This CDR3 is 14 amino acids long. V lost 6 bases and J 4 bases, leaving 15 bases between the germline ends.